Included here is one TCR beta chain sequence, with context. Its target is unknown. Looked up from germline, CDR1 is LNHDA and CDR2 is SQIVND (reference sequence). This CDR3 comprises 13 residues. V gave up 6 bases and J gave up 5 bases; unmatched junction bases: 5. This specimen comes from a study of cytomegalovirus exposure and HLA in healthy donors. Findings and limits, study-wide: A later analysis reportedly found fewer N-insertions in an Asian-associated ancestry cluster than the roughly 670-donor mean. Cytomegalovirus status was reportedly diagnosed by the classifier with high specificity and sensitivity.

Vbeta (60) and Jbeta (13) primers were used in the PCR. The method was immunoSEQ multiplex PCR; TCRdb's version includes in-frame clones alone and lacks a portion of them. The table shows about 130,000 clones, with 55% to 75% occurring only once. Sequenced sample: PBMCs. The chain is built from TRBV19 and TRBJ2-7; 9 nucleotides match TRBD2. The sequence was obtained from a human donor in good health. CDR3 sequence reads: CASRGTSIHEQYF. The CDR3 region has the DNA TGTGCCAGTAGAGGGACTAGCATCCACGAGCAGTACTTC.